This record looks at one T cell receptor beta chain sequence and its context. Germline and junction disagree at one end, which may indicate a read error. In germline, CDR1 is SEHNR, CDR2 FQNEAQ (reference sequence). The CDR3 consists of 15 residues. This record belongs to a study of blood T cells in healthy people across ages. PCR was performed a second time for roughly 7 to 11 cycles using a sample-barcoded 5' primer and a J-beta primer mix. TCRdb re-called the 5' RACE reads with MiXCR, one entry per CDR3 protein. Here the sample spans 720,000 or so distinct CDR3 sequences, around 38% being singletons.

The receptor's source is a man older than 75 in good health. The specimen was blood. The gene calls are TRBV7-9 and TRBJ2-7; 8 nucleotides line up with TRBD1. Here the CDR3 DNA reads TGTGCCTGCAGCTTCCGGGACAGGAGCTCCTACGAGCAGTACTTC. It specifies CACSFRDRSSYEQYF.